This T cell receptor beta chain was captured in a study of T cells expressing NK-cell markers. This CDR3 is built from 15 residues. Germline V gene lookup returns CDR1 KGHSH and CDR2 LQKENI. TCRdb re-analyzed the 5' RACE reads; it lists each CDR3 protein once, without DNA. The listing contains some 500,000 distinct CDR3 sequences. The sequenced sample was blood T cells: a sorted CD56 or NKG2C T cell subset, CD4+ or CD8+ T cells, or bulk PBMC T cells (not recorded which). The sequence was collected from a woman aged 50 to 65 in good health. The chain is built from TRBV18 and TRBJ2-2. The CDR3 region is CASSPVTPGTGELFF.